Presented here are 26 T cell receptor beta chains from one specimen sequenced in a study of T cell responses to AZD1222 COVID-19 vaccine. Only in-frame clones appear in the TCRdb table, and some are missing; sequencing was by immunoSEQ multiplex PCR. The sample records some 200,000 clones, more than 70% being singletons. Sequencing was performed on peripheral blood, taken 28 days after the second AZD1222 dose. These receptors were obtained from an adult who received the AZD1222 COVID-19 vaccine.

The chain combines TRBV7-9 with TRBJ2-2, with 10 nucleotides matching TRBD2. Germline CDR1 is SEHNR and CDR2 is FQNEAQ (reference sequence). Losses at the gene ends were 4 bases for V and 5 bases for J; bases not matched to a gene: 10. The CDR3 totals 17 residues. The CDR3 sequence: CASSSGLAGDHTGELFF. For the CDR3, the DNA is TGTGCCAGCAGCTCTGGGCTAGCGGGAGATCATACCGGGGAGCTGTTTTTT.

This clone has only a few counts. The chain joins TRBV27 to TRBJ2-2; TRBD1 might be the D (6 bases). The CDR3 consists of 15 residues. Per the germline V gene, CDR1 is MNHEY and CDR2 is SMNVEV (reference sequence). The ends were cut back, 6 bases at V and 4 bases at J, with 15 bases in the middle. The CDR3 protein is CASSPVTGTTGELFF. The CDR3, as DNA: TGTGCCAGCAGCCCCGTAACAGGGACCACCGGGGAGCTGTTTTTT.

This chain connects TRBV2 to TRBJ2-7, with TRBD2 as a possible D gene (6 bases). The germline gives CDR1 SNHLY, CDR2 FYNNEI. V lost 0 bases, J lost 2 bases, and 17 bases lay in between. The CDR3 runs 17 residues. Here the CDR3 reads CASSEALLGGSPYEQYF. The CDR3, as DNA: TGTGCCAGCAGTGAAGCGCTCCTCGGGGGAAGCCCCTACGAGCAGTACTTC.

The V and J genes are TRBV5-6 and TRBJ2-7, with D possibly TRBD1 on 5 matching bases. The germline V gene has CDR1 SGHDT and CDR2 YYEEEE. The CDR3 length is 16 residues. V was trimmed by 0 bases and J by 3 bases, leaving 16 bases between them. The CDR3 DNA follows: TGTGCCAGCAGCTTGGTGTTACCAGGGTCTATCTACGAGCAGTACTTC. Translation: CASSLVLPGSIYEQYF.

The rearrangement uses TRBV28 and TRBJ2-1, with TRBD2 identical over 12 bases. V lost 5 bases to trimming and J lost 0 bases; unmatched junction nucleotides: 5. This CDR3 has 17 residues. Germline V gene lookup returns CDR1 MDHEN and CDR2 SYDVKM. The DNA for the CDR3 is TGTGCCAGCAGTCCGTCGACTAGCGGGAGCTCCTACAATGAGCAGTTCTTC. This encodes CASSPSTSGSSYNEQFF.

A single count supports this clone. The gene calls are TRBV6-5 and TRBJ1-4; D may be TRBD1 (5 bases). From germline, CDR1 is MNHEY and CDR2 SVGAGI. The CDR3 extends over 15 amino acids. V lost 8 bases to trimming and J lost 3 bases, with 16 bases between them. The CDR3 DNA sequence: TGTGCCAGCTCAGACGGGGGGATGGCTAATGAAAAACTGTTTTTT. Translated, it gives CASSDGGMANEKLFF.

The chain is built from TRBV6-6 and TRBJ2-7; 7 bases are a match to TRBD1. Germline lookup yields CDR1 MNHNY and CDR2 SVGAGI (reference sequence). The CDR3 extends over 11 amino acids. Unmatched junction bases numbered 7, after V lost 6 bases and J lost 11 bases. The DNA for the CDR3 is TGTGCCAGCAGCCAACAGGGGACGGAGTACTTC. Translating it yields CASSQQGTEYF.

This clone was recorded only once. The rearrangement links TRBV7-2 to TRBJ1-2; D perhaps matches TRBD1 (5 bases). This CDR3 contains 15 residues. Trimming left V 5 bases short and J 6 bases short, with 19 bases between. Germline CDR1 and CDR2: SGHTA and FQGNSA. CDR3 DNA: TGTGCCAGCAGCCCAGTGGGGCCCAGAGGGGATGGCTACACCTTC. Its protein is CASSPVGPRGDGYTF.

CDR3 coding DNA: TGTGCCAGCAGCCCAGCAGGGGGAAGCCAAGAGACCCAGTACTTC. This sequence encodes CASSPAGGSQETQYF. V is TRBV9 and J is TRBJ2-5; 7 nucleotides align to TRBD1. This CDR3 contains 15 residues. Germline-derived CDR1 and CDR2 are SGDLS and YYNGEE. The V segment lost 4 bases and the J segment 1 base; nucleotides outside the gene matches: 7.

The chain employs TRBV29-1 and TRBJ2-7; 12 nucleotides agree with TRBD1. CDR3 length equals 13 residues. The germline V gene encodes CDR1 SQVTM and CDR2 ANQGSEA. V gave up 8 bases and J gave up 8 bases; unmatched junction bases: 10. This CDR3 is CSFRTGTGGKQYF. Written as DNA, the CDR3 is TGCAGCTTCCGGACCGGGACAGGGGGCAAGCAGTACTTC.

The chain combines TRBV28 with TRBJ1-6, with 7 bases fitting TRBD1. The CDR3 length is 18 residues. Germline loops: CDR1 MDHEN, CDR2 SYDVKM. The V segment lost 4 bases and the J segment 0 bases; nucleotides outside the gene matches: 9. In DNA, the CDR3 is TGTGCCAGCAGTTGGGAACCGGGACAGAGCTCCTATAATTCACCCCTCCACTTT. This gives the protein CASSWEPGQSSYNSPLHF.

This chain uses TRBV7-2 with TRBJ2-7; 10 nucleotides line up with TRBD1. CDR1 is SGHTA, CDR2 FQGNSA, per germline. The CDR3 sequence is 14 residues long. V shed 4 bases and J 7 bases; nucleotides not matched to a gene: 7. CDR3 sequence: CASSSPGQGWEQYF. The CDR3 DNA follows: TGTGCCAGCAGCTCACCGGGACAGGGGTGGGAGCAGTACTTC.

The chain is built from TRBV5-4 and TRBJ1-5; D is unresolved. Trimming took off 4 bases at V and 0 bases at J, with 8 bases between the two ends. CDR3 length equals 14 residues. The V gene's germline CDR1 is SGHNT and CDR2 YYREEE (reference sequence). This CDR3 is CASSPGPSNQPQHF. CDR3 DNA: TGTGCCAGCAGCCCCGGGCCTAGCAATCAGCCCCAGCATTTT.

This clone was seen a single time. The chain couples TRBV5-1 to TRBJ1-6, with 9 bases matching TRBD1. The germline CDR1 and CDR2 sequences are SGHRS and YFSETQ. CDR3 length: 15 amino acids. With V trimmed by 3 bases and J by 7 bases, 5 bases remained unmatched. The CDR3 DNA sequence: TGCGCCAGCAGCTCCGGGACAGGGCAAAATTCACCCCTCCACTTT. Its protein product is CASSSGTGQNSPLHF.

J is TRBJ1-4 and V is TRBV10-3; D gene ambiguous. CDR3 length: 14 residues. V was trimmed by 7 bases and J by 7 bases, leaving 16 bases between them. Per the germline V gene, CDR1 is ENHRY and CDR2 is SYGVKD. In DNA form, the CDR3 reads TGTGCCATCATCCGGGCCGGGGATGGTGAAAAACTGTTTTTT. This encodes CAIIRAGDGEKLFF.

The V and J genes are TRBV5-1 and TRBJ2-5; TRBD1 matches at 7 bases. Trimming cost V 0 bases and J 2 bases; bases outside gene matches: 1. This CDR3 is built from 14 residues. Germline-derived CDR1 and CDR2 are SGHRS and YFSETQ. CDR3 sequence reads: CASSLAGQQETQYF. Here the CDR3 DNA reads TGCGCCAGCAGCTTGGCGGGACAGCAAGAGACCCAGTACTTC.

The chain links TRBV7-3 to TRBJ2-1; D remains unclear. The V gene's germline CDR1 is SGHTA and CDR2 FQGTGA. This CDR3 is 20 amino acids long. V dropped 5 bases and J dropped 0 bases, with 26 bases sitting between them. The CDR3 loop reads CASSRGRGLVVNSSYNEQFF. CDR3 coding DNA: TGTGCCAGCAGCAGAGGACGTGGGCTAGTCGTGAATAGCTCCTACAATGAGCAGTTCTTC.

This clone was recorded once. V usage is TRBV28 and J usage is TRBJ2-2, with TRBD2 matching 9 bases. J gave up 3 bases and V 5 bases, and 10 bases lay outside the gene matches. This CDR3 has 17 residues. Germline V gene sequence: CDR1 MDHEN, CDR2 SYDVKM. The CDR3: CASSPLREGADTGELFF. CDR3 coding DNA: TGTGCCAGCAGTCCCCTGCGGGAGGGTGCGGACACCGGGGAGCTGTTTTTT.

The chain uses TRBV6-2 or TRBV6-3 and TRBJ2-2, with a weak D call TRBD2 (5 bases). CDR1 is MNHEY and CDR2 is SVGEGT in the germline V gene. The V end was cut by 4 bases, the J end by 5 bases, with 14 bases between. This CDR3 spans 15 amino acids. The chain's CDR3 is CASSWTDKVTGELFF. As DNA, the CDR3 is TGTGCCAGCAGTTGGACTGACAAAGTTACCGGGGAGCTGTTTTTT.

J is TRBJ1-2 and V is TRBV28, with D possibly matching TRBD1 (5 bases). With 7 bases removed from V and 4 bases from J, the gap between germline ends came to 13 bases. Germline lookup yields CDR1 MDHEN and CDR2 SYDVKM. This CDR3 has 13 amino acids. Written as DNA, the CDR3 is TGTGCCAGCATGGGTGACAGCGGCTATGGCTACACCTTC. It yields the protein CASMGDSGYGYTF.

The chain has TRBV11-2 and TRBJ2-5; 11 positions match TRBD2. Per germline, CDR1 SGHAT and CDR2 FQNNGV. J was trimmed by 2 bases and V by 1 base; bases with no gene match: 6. There are 17 residues in the CDR3. CDR3 coding DNA: TGTGCCAGCAGCTTAGGAACTAGCGGGAGACCGCAAGAGACCCAGTACTTC. This sequence encodes CASSLGTSGRPQETQYF.

This clone was recorded once. This chain joins TRBV18 and TRBJ1-1; D gene ambiguous. The germline V gene encodes CDR1 KGHSH and CDR2 LQKENI. Trimming stripped 2 bases from V and 6 bases from J, with 7 bases between. There are 12 residues in the CDR3. CDR3 sequence reads: CASSPDTAEAFF. The DNA of the CDR3 is TGTGCCAGCTCACCAGATACCGCTGAAGCTTTCTTT. The complete variable domain, with remaining parts taken from reference TRBV18 and TRBJ1-1, reads NAGVMQNPRHLVRRRGQEARLRCSPMKGHSHVYWYRQLPEEGLKFMVYLQKENIIDESGMPKERFSAEFPKEGPSILRIQQVVRGDSAAYFCASSPDTAEAFFGQGTRLTVV.

This clone was observed a single time. The chain uses TRBV30 and TRBJ2-7; 7 nucleotides line up with TRBD1. CDR3 length: 14 residues. Trimming cost V 3 bases and J 3 bases; bases outside gene matches: 8. CDR1 and CDR2 (germline): GTSNPN, SVGIG (reference sequence). CDR3 sequence (DNA): TGTGCCTGGAGCACCCCACAGGGGCGCTACGAGCAGTACTTC. It encodes CAWSTPQGRYEQYF.

The chain uses TRBV30 and TRBJ2-7, with TRBD1 identical over 9 bases. The CDR3 is made up of 13 amino acids. V shed 5 bases and J 5 bases; nucleotides not matched to a gene: 7. Looked up from germline, CDR1 is GTSNPN and CDR2 is SVGIG (reference sequence). CDR3 nucleotides: TGTGCCTGGGGCCGGGACAGGGATCACGAGCAGTACTTC. It yields the protein CAWGRDRDHEQYF.

The chain carries TRBV27 and TRBJ2-7; D is possibly TRBD1 or TRBD2 (6 bases each). Germline V lookup: CDR1 MNHEY, CDR2 SMNVEV (reference sequence). The CDR3 totals 14 residues. The V gene lost 7 bases and the J gene lost 6 bases, with 19 bases spanning the gap. The CDR3 sequence: CASTPAGPRGEQYF. Here the CDR3 DNA reads TGTGCCAGCACCCCCGCGGGACCCAGGGGCGAGCAGTACTTC.

The rearrangement uses TRBV5-4 and TRBJ2-3; the match to TRBD1 covers 11 bases. Germline lookup yields CDR1 SGHNT and CDR2 YYREEE (reference sequence). V dropped 4 bases and J dropped 6; count of bases not matched to a gene: 13. CDR3 size: 17 residues. The CDR3: CASSQDRGRILSDTQYF. CDR3 DNA: TGTGCCAGCAGCCAGGACAGGGGGCGCATTCTCTCTGATACGCAGTATTTT.